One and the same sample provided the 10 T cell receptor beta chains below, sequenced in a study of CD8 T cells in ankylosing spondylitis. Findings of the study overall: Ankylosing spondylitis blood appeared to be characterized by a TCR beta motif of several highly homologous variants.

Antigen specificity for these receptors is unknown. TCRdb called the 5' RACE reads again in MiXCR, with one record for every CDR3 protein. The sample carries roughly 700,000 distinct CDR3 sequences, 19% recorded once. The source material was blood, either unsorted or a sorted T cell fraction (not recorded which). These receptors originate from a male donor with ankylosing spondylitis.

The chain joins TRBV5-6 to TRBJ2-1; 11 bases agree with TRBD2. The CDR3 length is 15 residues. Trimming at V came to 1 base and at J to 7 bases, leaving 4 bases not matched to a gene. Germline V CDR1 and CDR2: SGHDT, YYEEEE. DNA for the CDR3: TGTGCCAGCAGCTTGTTGGTAGCGGGAGGGAATGAGCAGTTCTTC. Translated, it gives CASSLLVAGGNEQFF.

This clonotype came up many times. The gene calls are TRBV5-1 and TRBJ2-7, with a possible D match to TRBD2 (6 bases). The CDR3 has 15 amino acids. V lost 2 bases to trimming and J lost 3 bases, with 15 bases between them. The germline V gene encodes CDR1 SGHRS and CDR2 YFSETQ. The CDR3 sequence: CASSLSPGGGYEQYF. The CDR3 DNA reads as TGCGCCAGCAGCTTAAGCCCCGGGGGTGGCTACGAGCAGTACTTC.

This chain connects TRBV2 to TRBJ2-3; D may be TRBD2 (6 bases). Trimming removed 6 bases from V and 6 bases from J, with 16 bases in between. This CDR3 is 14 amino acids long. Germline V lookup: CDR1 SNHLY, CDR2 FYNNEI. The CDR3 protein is CASSESRLVDTQYF. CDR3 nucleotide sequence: TGTGCCAGCAGCGAATCTCGACTAGTTGATACGCAGTATTTT.

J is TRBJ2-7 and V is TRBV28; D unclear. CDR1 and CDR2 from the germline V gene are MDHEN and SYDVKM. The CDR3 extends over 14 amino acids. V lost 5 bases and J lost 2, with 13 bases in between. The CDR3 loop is CASSPSDYPYEQYF. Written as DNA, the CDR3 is TGTGCCAGCAGTCCCAGTGATTACCCCTACGAGCAGTACTTC.

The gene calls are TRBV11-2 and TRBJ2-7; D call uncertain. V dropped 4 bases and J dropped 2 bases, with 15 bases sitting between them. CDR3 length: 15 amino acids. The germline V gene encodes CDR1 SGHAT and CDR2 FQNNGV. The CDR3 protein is CASSYSIVGPYEQYF. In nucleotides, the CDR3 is TGTGCCAGCAGCTATTCAATTGTGGGTCCCTACGAGCAGTACTTC.

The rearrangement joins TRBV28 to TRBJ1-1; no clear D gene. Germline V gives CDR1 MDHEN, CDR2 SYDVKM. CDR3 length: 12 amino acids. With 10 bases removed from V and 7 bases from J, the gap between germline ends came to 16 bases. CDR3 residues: CATGMTQNEAFF. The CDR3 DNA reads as TGTGCCACCGGGATGACACAGAATGAAGCTTTCTTT.

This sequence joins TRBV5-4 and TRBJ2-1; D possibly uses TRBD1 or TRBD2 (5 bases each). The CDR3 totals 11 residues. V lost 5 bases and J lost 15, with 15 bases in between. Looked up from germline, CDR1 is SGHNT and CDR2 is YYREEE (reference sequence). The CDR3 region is CASSLKGSRFF. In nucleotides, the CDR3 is TGTGCCAGCAGTCTAAAGGGGAGTCGGTTCTTC. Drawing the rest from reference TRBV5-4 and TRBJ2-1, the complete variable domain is ETGVTQSPTHLIKTRGQQVTLRCSSQSGHNTVSWYQQALGQGPQFIFQYYREEENGRGNFPPRFSGLQFPNYSSELNVNALELDDSALYLCASSLKGSRFFGPGTRLTVL.

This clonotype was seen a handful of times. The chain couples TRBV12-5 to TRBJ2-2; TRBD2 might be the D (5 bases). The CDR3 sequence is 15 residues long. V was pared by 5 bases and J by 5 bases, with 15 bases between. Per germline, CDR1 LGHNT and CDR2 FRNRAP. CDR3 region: CASGGRGPGTGELFF. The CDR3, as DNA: TGTGCTAGTGGTGGCCGAGGGCCGGGGACCGGGGAGCTGTTTTTT.

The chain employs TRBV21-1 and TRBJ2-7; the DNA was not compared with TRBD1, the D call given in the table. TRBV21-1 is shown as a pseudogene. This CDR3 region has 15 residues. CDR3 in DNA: TGTGCCAGCAGCAAAGGGATAGGACATGCCTACGAGCAGTACTTC. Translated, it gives CASSKGIGHAYEQYF.

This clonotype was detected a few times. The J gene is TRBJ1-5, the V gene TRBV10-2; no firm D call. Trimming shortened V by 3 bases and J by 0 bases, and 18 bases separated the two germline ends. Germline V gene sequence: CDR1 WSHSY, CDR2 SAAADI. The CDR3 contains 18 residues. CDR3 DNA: TGCGCCAGCAGTGAACTAGCCTCTCCCGGATATAGCAATCAGCCCCAGCATTTT. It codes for CASSELASPGYSNQPQHF.